This T cell receptor beta chain comes out of a study of T cell responses to AZD1222 COVID-19 vaccine. The assay was immunoSEQ multiplex PCR, and TCRdb's table has in-frame clones only and misses some. The data contain under 70,000 clones, more than 70% of them singletons. Turning to this clone: The target antigen is unknown.

V was shortened by 2 bases and J by 6 bases, with 10 bases between the two germline ends. The CDR3 sequence is 13 residues long. Germline V gene sequence: CDR1 GTSNPN, CDR2 SVGIG (reference sequence). The study, taken as a whole, reports: Sampling captured repertoires only after the peak T cell response. Regions 160-218 and 743-854 held dominance among vaccine-associated CD4 TCRs, which spanned spike. White British people made up most donors, females outnumbered males, and clonal diversity was possibly underestimated. Nearly half of spike-specific TCRs reportedly target unmutated variant regions.

V is TRBV30 and J is TRBJ2-2; D unclear. This receptor was taken from an adult in good health. The sample was peripheral blood, taken on day 0 of AZD1222 vaccination. The CDR3 reads CAWSPLVSGELFF. For the CDR3, the DNA is TGTGCCTGGAGTCCCCTAGTCTCCGGGGAGCTGTTTTTT.